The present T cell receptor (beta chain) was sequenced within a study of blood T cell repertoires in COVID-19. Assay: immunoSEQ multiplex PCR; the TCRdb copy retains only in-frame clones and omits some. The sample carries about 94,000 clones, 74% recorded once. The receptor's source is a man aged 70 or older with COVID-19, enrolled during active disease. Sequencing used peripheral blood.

CDR3 in DNA: TGTGCCAGCAGCCGCAACCGACAGAATGAGCAGTTCTTC. Translated: CASSRNRQNEQFF. The chain couples TRBV6-5 to TRBJ2-1, with a possible D match to TRBD1 (5 bases). Germline CDR1 and CDR2: MNHEY and SVGAGI. Trimming left V 6 bases short and J 7 bases short, with 13 bases between. The CDR3 consists of 13 residues.